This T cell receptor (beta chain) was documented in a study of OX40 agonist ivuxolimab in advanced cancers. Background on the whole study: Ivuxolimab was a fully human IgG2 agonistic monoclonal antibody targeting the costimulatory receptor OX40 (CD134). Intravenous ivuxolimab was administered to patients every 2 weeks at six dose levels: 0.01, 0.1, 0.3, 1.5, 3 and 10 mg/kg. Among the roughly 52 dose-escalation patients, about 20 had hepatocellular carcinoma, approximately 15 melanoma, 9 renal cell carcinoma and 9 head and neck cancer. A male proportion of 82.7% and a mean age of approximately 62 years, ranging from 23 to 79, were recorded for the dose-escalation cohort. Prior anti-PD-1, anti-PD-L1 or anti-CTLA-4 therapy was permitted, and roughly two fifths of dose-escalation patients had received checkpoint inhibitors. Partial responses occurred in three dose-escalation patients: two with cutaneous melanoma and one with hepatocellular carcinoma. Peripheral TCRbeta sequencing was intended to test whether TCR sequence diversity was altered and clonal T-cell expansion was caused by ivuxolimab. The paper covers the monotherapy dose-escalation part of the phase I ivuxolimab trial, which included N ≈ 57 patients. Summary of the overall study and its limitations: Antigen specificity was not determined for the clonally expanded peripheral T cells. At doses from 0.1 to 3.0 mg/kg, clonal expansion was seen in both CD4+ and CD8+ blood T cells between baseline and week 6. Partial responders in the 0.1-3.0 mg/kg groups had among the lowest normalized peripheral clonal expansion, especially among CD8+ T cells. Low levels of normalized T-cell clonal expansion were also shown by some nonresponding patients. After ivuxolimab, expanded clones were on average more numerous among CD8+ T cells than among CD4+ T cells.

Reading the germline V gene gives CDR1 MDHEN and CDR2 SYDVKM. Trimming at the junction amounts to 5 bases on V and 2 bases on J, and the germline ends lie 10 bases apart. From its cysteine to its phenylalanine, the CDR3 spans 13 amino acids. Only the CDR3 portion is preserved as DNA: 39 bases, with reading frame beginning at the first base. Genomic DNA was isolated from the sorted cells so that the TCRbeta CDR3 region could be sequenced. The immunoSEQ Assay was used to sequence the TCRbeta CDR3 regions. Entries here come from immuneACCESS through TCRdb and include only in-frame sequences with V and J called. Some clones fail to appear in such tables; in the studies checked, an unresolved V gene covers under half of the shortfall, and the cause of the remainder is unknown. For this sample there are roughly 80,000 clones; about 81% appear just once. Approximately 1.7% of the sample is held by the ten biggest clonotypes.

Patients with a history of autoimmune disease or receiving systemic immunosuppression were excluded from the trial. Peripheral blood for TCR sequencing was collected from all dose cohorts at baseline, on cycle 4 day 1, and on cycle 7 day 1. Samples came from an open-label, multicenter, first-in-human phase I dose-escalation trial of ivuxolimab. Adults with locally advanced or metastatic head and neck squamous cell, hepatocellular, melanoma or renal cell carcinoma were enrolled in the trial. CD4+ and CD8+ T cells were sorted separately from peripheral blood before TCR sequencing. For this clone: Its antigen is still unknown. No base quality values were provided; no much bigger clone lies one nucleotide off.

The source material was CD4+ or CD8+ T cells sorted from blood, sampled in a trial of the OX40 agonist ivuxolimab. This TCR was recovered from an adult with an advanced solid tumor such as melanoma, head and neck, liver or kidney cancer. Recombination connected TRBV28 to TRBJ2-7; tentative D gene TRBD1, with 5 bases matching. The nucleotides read TGTGCCAGCAGTAACAGGTTAACCTACGAGCAGTACTTC. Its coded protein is CASSNRLTYEQYF.